Shown below are 4 T cell receptor beta chains from a single sample sequenced in a study of blood T cell repertoires in COVID-19. Here immunoSEQ multiplex PCR was the method, and the copy in TCRdb shows in-frame clones only, minus some. The data show a few hundred thousand clones, about 88% seen once. Material for sequencing was PBMCs or T cells enriched from blood (not recorded which). Every receptor here comes from a woman between 45 and 60 years old who had been exposed to COVID-19.

This chain links TRBV5-8 with TRBJ2-5; a weak D match, TRBD2 (6 bases). The germline V gene has CDR1 SGHTS and CDR2 YDEGEE. CDR3 length: 13 amino acids. Trimming left V 6 bases short and J 1 base short, with 10 bases between. The CDR3 spells CASIRDFQETQYF. In DNA, the CDR3 is TGTGCCAGCATCCGGGACTTCCAAGAGACCCAGTACTTC.

The V and J genes are TRBV6-5 and TRBJ1-2, with TRBD1 as a possible D gene (5 bases). V was clipped by 0 bases and J by 2 bases, with 10 bases between them. The length of the CDR3 is 15 residues. The germline V gene has CDR1 MNHEY and CDR2 SVGAGI. The CDR3 sequence: CASSYSGRVNYGYTF. CDR3 bases: TGTGCCAGCAGTTACTCGGGCAGGGTGAACTATGGCTACACCTTC.

The chain employs TRBV7-9 and TRBJ1-2, with 8 positions matching TRBD1. The CDR3 is 15 amino acids. After removal of 1 base from V and 5 bases from J, the junction contained 6 bases not matched to a gene. Germline values: CDR1 SEHNR, CDR2 FQNEAQ (reference sequence). The CDR3 protein is CASSLGGDRQYGYTF. CDR3 sequence (DNA): TGTGCCAGCAGCTTAGGTGGGGACAGGCAATATGGCTACACCTTC.

The chain's CDR3 is CASSLPQVRTGELFF. CDR3 bases: TGCGCCAGCAGCTTGCCACAAGTGAGGACCGGGGAGCTGTTTTTT. The rearrangement links TRBV5-1 to TRBJ2-2; no firm D call. V was trimmed by 1 base and J by 5 bases, leaving 12 bases between them. Germline CDR1 SGHRS, CDR2 YFSETQ. This CDR3 spans 15 amino acids.